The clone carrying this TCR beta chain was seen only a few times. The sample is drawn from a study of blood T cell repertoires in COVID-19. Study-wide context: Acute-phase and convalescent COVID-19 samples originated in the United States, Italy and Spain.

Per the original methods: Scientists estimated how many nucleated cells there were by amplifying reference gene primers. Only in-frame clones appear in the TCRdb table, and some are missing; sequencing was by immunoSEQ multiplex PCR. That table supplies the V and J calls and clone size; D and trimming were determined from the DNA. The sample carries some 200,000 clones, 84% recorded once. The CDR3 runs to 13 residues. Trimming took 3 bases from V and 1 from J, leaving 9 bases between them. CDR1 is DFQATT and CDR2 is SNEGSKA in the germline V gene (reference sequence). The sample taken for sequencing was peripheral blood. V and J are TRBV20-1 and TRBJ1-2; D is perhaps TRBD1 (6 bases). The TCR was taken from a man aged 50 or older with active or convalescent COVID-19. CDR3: CSASDRNNYGYTF. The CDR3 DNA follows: TGCAGTGCTAGTGACAGGAATAACTATGGCTACACCTTC.